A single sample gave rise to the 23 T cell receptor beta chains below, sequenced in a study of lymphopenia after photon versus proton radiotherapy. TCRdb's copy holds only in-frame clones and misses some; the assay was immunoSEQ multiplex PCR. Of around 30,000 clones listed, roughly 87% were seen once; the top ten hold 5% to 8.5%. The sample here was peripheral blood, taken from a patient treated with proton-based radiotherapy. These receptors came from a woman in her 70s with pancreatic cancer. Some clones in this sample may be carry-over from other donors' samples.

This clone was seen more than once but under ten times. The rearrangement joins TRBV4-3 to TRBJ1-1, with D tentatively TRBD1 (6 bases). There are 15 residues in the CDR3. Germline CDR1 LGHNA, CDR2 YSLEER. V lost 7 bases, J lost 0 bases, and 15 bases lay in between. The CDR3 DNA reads TGCGCCAGCACTAATAATTACAGGGTGAACACTGAAGCTTTCTTT. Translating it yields CASTNNYRVNTEAFF.

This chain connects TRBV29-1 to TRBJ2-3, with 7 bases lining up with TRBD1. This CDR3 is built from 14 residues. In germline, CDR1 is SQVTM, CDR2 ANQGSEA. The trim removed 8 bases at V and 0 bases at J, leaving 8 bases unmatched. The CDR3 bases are TGCAGCTTCGAACCGGGACAGAGCACAGATACGCAGTATTTT. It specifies CSFEPGQSTDTQYF.

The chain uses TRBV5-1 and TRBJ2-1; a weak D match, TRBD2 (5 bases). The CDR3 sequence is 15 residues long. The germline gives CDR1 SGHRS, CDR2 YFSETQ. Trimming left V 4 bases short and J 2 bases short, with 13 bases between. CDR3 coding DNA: TGCGCCAGCAGCGTATCGGACTCTACCTACAATGAGCAGTTCTTC. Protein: CASSVSDSTYNEQFF.

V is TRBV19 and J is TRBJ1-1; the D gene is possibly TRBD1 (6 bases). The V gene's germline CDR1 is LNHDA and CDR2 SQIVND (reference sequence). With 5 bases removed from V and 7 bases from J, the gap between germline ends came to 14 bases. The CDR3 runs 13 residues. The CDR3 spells CASSPVGGREAFF. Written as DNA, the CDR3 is TGTGCCAGTAGTCCGGTAGGGGGGCGTGAAGCTTTCTTT.

The CDR3 DNA sequence: TGTGCCAGCAGCGAGGGACTAGCGGGAGGGCCAGATACGCAGTATTTT. It is translated as CASSEGLAGGPDTQYF. The chain joins TRBV7-2 to TRBJ2-3; the match to TRBD2 covers 16 bases. CDR1 is SGHTA and CDR2 is FQGNSA in the germline V gene. This CDR3 region has 16 residues. J gave up 4 bases and V 5 bases, and 3 bases lay outside the gene matches.

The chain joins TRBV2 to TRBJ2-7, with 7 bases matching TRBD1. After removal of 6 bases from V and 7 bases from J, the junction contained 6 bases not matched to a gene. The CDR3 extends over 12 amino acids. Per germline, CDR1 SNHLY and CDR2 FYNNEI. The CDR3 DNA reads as TGTGCCAGCAGCCAGACAGGGTGGGAGCAGTACTTC. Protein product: CASSQTGWEQYF.

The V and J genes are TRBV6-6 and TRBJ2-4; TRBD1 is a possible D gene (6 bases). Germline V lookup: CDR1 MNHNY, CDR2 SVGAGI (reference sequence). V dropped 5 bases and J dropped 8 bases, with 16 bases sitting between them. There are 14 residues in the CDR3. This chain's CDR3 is CASSMHREIHIQYF. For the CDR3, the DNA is TGTGCCAGCAGTATGCACAGGGAGATCCACATTCAGTACTTC.

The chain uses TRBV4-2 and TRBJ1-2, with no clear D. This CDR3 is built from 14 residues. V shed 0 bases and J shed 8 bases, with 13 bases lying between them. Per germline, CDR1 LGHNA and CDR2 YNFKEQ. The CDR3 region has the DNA TGTGCCAGCAGCCAAGATTTCCGGGTTGGCGGCTACACCTTC. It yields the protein CASSQDFRVGGYTF.

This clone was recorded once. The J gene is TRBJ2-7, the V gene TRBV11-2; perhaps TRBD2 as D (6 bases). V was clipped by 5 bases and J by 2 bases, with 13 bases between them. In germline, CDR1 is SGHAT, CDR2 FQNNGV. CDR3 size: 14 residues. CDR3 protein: CASSPDGGTYEQYF. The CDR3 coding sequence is TGTGCCAGCAGCCCCGACGGGGGAACCTACGAGCAGTACTTC.

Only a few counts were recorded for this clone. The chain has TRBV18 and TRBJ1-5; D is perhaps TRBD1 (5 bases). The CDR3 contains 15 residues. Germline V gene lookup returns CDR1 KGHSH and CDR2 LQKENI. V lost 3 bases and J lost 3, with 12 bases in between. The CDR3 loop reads CASSPTTGSNQPQHF. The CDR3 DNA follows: TGTGCCAGCTCACCTACTACAGGTTCCAATCAGCCCCAGCATTTT.

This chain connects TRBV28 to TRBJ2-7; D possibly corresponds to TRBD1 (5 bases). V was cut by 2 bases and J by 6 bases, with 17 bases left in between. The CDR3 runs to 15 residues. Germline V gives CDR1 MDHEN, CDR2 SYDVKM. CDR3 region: CASSLTPQGRIEQYF. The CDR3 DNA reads TGTGCCAGCAGTTTAACCCCTCAGGGAAGGATCGAGCAGTACTTC.

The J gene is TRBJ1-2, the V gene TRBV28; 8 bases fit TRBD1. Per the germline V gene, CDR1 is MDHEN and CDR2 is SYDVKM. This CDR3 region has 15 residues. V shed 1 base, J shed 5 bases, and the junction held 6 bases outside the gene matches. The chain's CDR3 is CASSLFGQGGYGYTF. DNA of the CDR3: TGTGCCAGCAGTTTATTTGGACAGGGAGGATATGGCTACACCTTC.

The CDR3 region has the DNA TGTGCCAGCTCACTAGGGTCTGGCTACACCTTC. As protein: CASSLGSGYTF. The chain couples TRBV18 to TRBJ1-2; D not resolved. Germline values: CDR1 KGHSH, CDR2 LQKENI. V was clipped by 4 bases and J by 7 bases, with 7 bases between them. This CDR3 is built from 11 residues.

The CDR3: CASSLQGGTEAFF. In DNA, the CDR3 is TGCGCCAGCAGCTTGCAGGGAGGTACTGAAGCTTTCTTT. The V gene is TRBV5-1, the J gene TRBJ1-1, with a possible D match to TRBD1 (5 bases). Germline CDR1 and CDR2: SGHRS and YFSETQ. The CDR3 is 13 residues long. V was shortened by 1 base and J by 5 bases, with 9 bases between the two germline ends.

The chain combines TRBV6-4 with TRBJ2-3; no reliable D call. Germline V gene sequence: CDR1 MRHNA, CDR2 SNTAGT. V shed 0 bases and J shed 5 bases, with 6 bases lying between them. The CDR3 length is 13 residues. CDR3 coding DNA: TGTGCCAGCAGTGACTCGGAGATAGATACGCAGTATTTT. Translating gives CASSDSEIDTQYF.

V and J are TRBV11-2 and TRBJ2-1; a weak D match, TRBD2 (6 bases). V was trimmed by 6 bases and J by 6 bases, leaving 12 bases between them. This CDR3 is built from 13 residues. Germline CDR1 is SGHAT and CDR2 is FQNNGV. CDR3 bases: TGTGCCAGCAGAGAGGCCGGGGGCAATGAGCAGTTCTTC. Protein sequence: CASREAGGNEQFF.

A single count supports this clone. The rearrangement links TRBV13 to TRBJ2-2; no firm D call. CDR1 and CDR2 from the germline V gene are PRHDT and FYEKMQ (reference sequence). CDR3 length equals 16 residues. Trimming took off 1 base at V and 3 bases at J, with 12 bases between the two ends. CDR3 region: CASSLAPVSYTGELFF. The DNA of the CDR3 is TGTGCCAGCAGCTTAGCTCCGGTATCGTACACCGGGGAGCTGTTTTTT.

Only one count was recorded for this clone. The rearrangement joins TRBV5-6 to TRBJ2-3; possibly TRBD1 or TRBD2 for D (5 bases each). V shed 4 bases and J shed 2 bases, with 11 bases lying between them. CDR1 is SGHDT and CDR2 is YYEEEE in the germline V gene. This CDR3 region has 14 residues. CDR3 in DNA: TGTGCCAGCAGCCCGGGACGGCCCACAGATACGCAGTATTTT. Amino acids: CASSPGRPTDTQYF.

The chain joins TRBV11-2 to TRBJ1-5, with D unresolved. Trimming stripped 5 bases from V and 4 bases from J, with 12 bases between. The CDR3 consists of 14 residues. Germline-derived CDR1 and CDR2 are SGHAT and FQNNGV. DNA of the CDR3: TGTGCCAGCAGCCACCCTGGGGTAAATCAGCCCCAGCATTTT. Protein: CASSHPGVNQPQHF.

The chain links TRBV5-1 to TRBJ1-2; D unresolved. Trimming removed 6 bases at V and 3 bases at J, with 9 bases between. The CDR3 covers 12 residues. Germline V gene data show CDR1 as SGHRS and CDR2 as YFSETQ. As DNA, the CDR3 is TGCGCCAGCAAGGCCGCAGACTATGGCTACACCTTC. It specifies CASKAADYGYTF.

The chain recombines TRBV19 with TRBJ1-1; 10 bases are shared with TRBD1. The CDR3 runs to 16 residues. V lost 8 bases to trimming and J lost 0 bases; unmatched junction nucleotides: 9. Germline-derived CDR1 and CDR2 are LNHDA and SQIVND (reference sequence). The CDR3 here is CASLGQGGILNTEAFF. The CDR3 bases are TGTGCCAGTCTTGGACAGGGGGGAATCCTGAACACTGAAGCTTTCTTT.

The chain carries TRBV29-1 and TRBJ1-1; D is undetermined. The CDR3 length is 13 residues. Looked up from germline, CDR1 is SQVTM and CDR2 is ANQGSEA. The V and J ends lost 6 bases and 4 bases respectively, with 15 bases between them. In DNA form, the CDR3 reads TGCAGCGTCGACGGTTTGAGTATCACTGAAGCTTTCTTT. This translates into CSVDGLSITEAFF.

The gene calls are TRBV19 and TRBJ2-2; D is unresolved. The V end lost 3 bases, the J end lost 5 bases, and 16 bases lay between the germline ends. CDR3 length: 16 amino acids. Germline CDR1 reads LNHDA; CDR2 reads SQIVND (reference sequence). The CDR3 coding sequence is TGTGCCAGTAGTATCCTACGTGGCTACTCAACCGGGGAGCTGTTTTTT. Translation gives CASSILRGYSTGELFF.